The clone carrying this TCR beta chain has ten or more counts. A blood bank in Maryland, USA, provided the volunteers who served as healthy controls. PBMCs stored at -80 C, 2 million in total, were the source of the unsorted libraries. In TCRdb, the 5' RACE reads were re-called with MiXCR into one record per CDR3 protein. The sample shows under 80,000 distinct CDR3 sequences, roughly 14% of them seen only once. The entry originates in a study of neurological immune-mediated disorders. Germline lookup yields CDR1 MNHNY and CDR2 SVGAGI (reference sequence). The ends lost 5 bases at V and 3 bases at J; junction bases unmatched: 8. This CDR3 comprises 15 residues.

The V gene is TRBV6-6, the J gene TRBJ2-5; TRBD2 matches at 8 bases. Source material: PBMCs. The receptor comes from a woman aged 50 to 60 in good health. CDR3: CASSETSVPKETQYF. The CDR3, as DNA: TGTGCCAGCAGTGAGACTAGCGTACCAAAAGAGACCCAGTACTTC.